The entry below describes one TCR beta chain. This sample was taken from a study of blood T cells in healthy people across ages. Germline loops: CDR1 SNHLY, CDR2 FYNNEI. Trimming stripped 6 bases from V and 3 bases from J, with 5 bases between. This CDR3 region has 11 residues. Through a sample-barcoded 5' primer and a J-beta primer mix, a second PCR was run for 7 to 11 cycles. TCRdb reanalysed the 5' RACE reads using MiXCR and keeps one entry per CDR3 protein. The top ten hold over 3.5% of the sample, which has around 520,000 distinct CDR3 sequences, around a quarter seen once. These data were likewise used in another study, on T cells of mothers and their children. That study reports: Each child gave 2.5 million to 3.5 million TCR beta CDR3 reads (each mother, over 8.5 million).

The sequenced sample consisted of blood. The V and J genes are TRBV2 and TRBJ2-5; perhaps TRBD2 as D (5 bases). This receptor was identified in a boy aged 2-9 years in good health. The CDR3 loop is CASRREETQYF. In DNA form, the CDR3 reads TGTGCCAGCAGGCGGGAAGAGACCCAGTACTTC. The variable domain in full, with the rest retrieved from reference TRBV2 and TRBJ2-5, is EPEVTQTPSHQVTQMGQEVILRCVPISNHLYFYWYRQILGQKVEFLVSFYNNEISEKSEIFDDQFSVERPDGSNFTLKIRSTKLEDSAMYFCASRREETQYFGPGTRLLVL.